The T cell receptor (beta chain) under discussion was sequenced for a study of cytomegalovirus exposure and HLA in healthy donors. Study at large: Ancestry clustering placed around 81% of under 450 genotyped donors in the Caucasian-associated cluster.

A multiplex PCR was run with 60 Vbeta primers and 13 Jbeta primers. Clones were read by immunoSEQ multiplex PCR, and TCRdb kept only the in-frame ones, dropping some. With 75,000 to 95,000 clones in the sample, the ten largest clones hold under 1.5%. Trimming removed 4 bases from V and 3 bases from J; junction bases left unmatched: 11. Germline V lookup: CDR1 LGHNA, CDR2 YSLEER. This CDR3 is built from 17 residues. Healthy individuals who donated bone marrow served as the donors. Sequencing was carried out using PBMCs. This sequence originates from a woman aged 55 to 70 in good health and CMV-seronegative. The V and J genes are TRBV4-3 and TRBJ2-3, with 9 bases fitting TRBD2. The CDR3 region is CASSRGLAGVKTDTQYF. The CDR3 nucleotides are TGCGCCAGCAGCCGGGGCTTAGCGGGAGTAAAAACAGATACGCAGTATTTT.